This T cell receptor beta chain was sequenced during a study of OX40 agonist ivuxolimab in advanced cancers. Blood samples were obtained at baseline, cycle 4 day 1, and cycle 7 day 1. Using immunoSEQ multiplex PCR, the repertoire was profiled, and TCRdb retains in-frame clones only, with some absent. This sample has 40,000 or so clones, with approximately 83% found just once. V was pared by 4 bases and J by 0 bases, with 7 bases of the junction left unmatched. The CDR3 loop spans 16 amino acids. Germline V gene data show CDR1 as SGHVS and CDR2 as FQNEAQ. The rearrangement links TRBV7-8 to TRBJ1-1; 8 nucleotides agree with TRBD1. This material consisted of CD4+ or CD8+ T cells sorted from blood, taken in a trial of the OX40 agonist ivuxolimab. The clonotype was recovered from an adult with an advanced solid tumor such as melanoma, head and neck, liver or kidney cancer. The CDR3 DNA is TGTGCCAGCAGCTCCAGACAGGGGAGGATGAACACTGAAGCTTTCTTT. Residues: CASSSRQGRMNTEAFF.